This is a list of T cell receptor beta chains from one sample in a study of identifying expanded T cells in peripheral blood. This table comes from immunoSEQ multiplex PCR, and its TCRdb copy is limited to in-frame clones, with some not included. The sample lists more than 55,000 clones, 80% to 90% occurring once. Sequenced material: blood. The origin of the receptors is a person aged 18 to 70 in good health. Both conserved end residues are trimmed from each CDR3. The D gene is left open where the match is weak.

v_call,d_call,j_call,cdr3_aa
TRBV11-2,NA,TRBJ2-7,ASSRRTDFSYEQY
TRBV5-6,TRBD1,TRBJ2-5,ASRPDRVTLRGETQY
TRBV6-1,TRBD1,TRBJ1-3,ASSVQGRSGNTIY
TRBV7-2,NA,TRBJ2-5,ASSSGRRETGETQY
TRBV30,TRBD2,TRBJ2-5,AWSGTSQETQY
TRBV19,NA,TRBJ1-2,ASSWTVDRNYGYT
TRBV6-6,TRBD1,TRBJ1-1,ASNQQGALTEAF
TRBV7-2,NA,TRBJ1-5,ASSSPGAGQPQH
TRBV9,NA,TRBJ2-5,ASSVVPLGRITSWQETQY
TRBV6-1,NA,TRBJ2-7,ASSEARGLDEQY
TRBV6-5,NA,TRBJ1-1,ASSPRGGPSRGAF
TRBV6-4,TRBD1,TRBJ2-1,ASSDSDRNEQF
TRBV18,NA,TRBJ2-5,ASSPPTTAKQETQY
TRBV29-1,NA,TRBJ2-1,SVEFQGLFQF
TRBV6-4,NA,TRBJ2-1,ARRVEGSNEQF
TRBV9,NA,TRBJ2-5,ASSVKTGQNQETQY
TRBV9,NA,TRBJ2-3,ASSVGTDTQY
TRBV2,NA,TRBJ1-5,ASSEAGGDQH
TRBV19,TRBD2,TRBJ2-2,ASIGGLAGSTGELF
TRBV6-5,NA,TRBJ2-2,ASSFKGERTGELF
TRBV7-8,TRBD1,TRBJ1-6,ASSFRTTGDSPLH
TRBV2,NA,TRBJ2-4,ASSERGDGQSIQY
TRBV7-8,NA,TRBJ1-3,ASSLQGLGNTIY
TRBV6-1,NA,TRBJ1-2,ASSEVTGLYGYT
TRBV6-1,NA,TRBJ2-3,ASALGPDTDTQY
TRBV11-2,NA,TRBJ2-7,ASSLAGATYEQY
TRBV5-4,NA,TRBJ2-1,ASSLAGGSPPYNEQF
TRBV28,NA,TRBJ1-2,ASGPIYGYT
TRBV19,NA,TRBJ1-5,ASSVDRGDQPQH
TRBV7-8,NA,TRBJ2-3,ASTYRMDSTDTQY
TRBV2,NA,TRBJ2-4,ASSEIGIQY
TRBV28,NA,TRBJ2-3,ASSLYVDTQY
TRBV5-6,NA,TRBJ2-1,ASSLISGFNEQF
TRBV5-4,NA,TRBJ2-7,ASSLGLSSYEQY
TRBV19,NA,TRBJ2-3,ASTSGPATDTQY
TRBV9,NA,TRBJ2-2,ASSVSREIPNTGELF
TRBV28,TRBD1,TRBJ1-4,ASSSGTVNEKLF